Presented here are 27 T cell receptor beta chains from one specimen sequenced in a study of T cell responses to AZD1222 COVID-19 vaccine. Using immunoSEQ multiplex PCR, the repertoire was profiled, and TCRdb retains in-frame clones only, with some absent. The sample has about 90,000 clones, roughly 88% seen once. Sequencing used peripheral blood, obtained on day 0 of AZD1222 vaccination. Receptors originate from an adult in good health.

J is TRBJ1-2 and V is TRBV3-1 (or the pseudogene TRBV3-2); tentative D call: TRBD1 (6 bases). The CDR3 has 14 amino acids. Per germline, CDR1 LGHDT and CDR2 YNNKEL (reference sequence). Trimming took off 1 base at V and 8 bases at J, with 14 bases between the two ends. The CDR3 loop reads CASSQGGQGSGYTF. The CDR3 coding sequence is TGTGCCAGCAGCCAAGGGGGGCAGGGAAGCGGCTACACCTTC.

This sequence joins TRBV13 and TRBJ1-2; D may be TRBD1 (5 bases). V was clipped by 5 bases and J by 2 bases, with 12 bases between them. The V gene's germline CDR1 is PRHDT and CDR2 FYEKMQ (reference sequence). The CDR3 loop spans 14 amino acids. The DNA of the CDR3 is TGTGCCAGCAGCCCCGGGACGGGAAACTATGGCTACACCTTC. This sequence encodes CASSPGTGNYGYTF.

The chain is built from TRBV28 and TRBJ1-2; no clear D gene. Trimming took off 2 bases at V and 6 bases at J, with 10 bases between the two ends. Germline lookup yields CDR1 MDHEN and CDR2 SYDVKM. The CDR3 spans 13 residues. DNA of the CDR3: TGTGCCAGCAGTTTACTTAGGGCGAATGGCTACACCTTC. Protein: CASSLLRANGYTF.

The CDR3 DNA reads TGTGCCAGCAGTTCAGGAGGTAGCGGGAGGCACGAGCAGTACTTC. This sequence encodes CASSSGGSGRHEQYF. The chain employs TRBV28 and TRBJ2-7; 10 bases fit TRBD2. The CDR3 loop spans 15 amino acids. Trimming at V came to 4 bases and at J to 5 bases, leaving 8 bases not matched to a gene. Germline-derived CDR1 and CDR2 are MDHEN and SYDVKM.

The chain recombines TRBV9 with TRBJ2-1; D is possibly TRBD1 or TRBD2 (5 bases each). Per the germline V gene, CDR1 is SGDLS and CDR2 is YYNGEE. V lost 3 bases and J 9 bases, leaving 28 bases between the germline ends. CDR3 size: 18 residues. The CDR3 reads CASSGRIMGRHFSGEQFF. The DNA of the CDR3 is TGTGCCAGCAGCGGCCGGATAATGGGACGGCATTTCTCTGGTGAGCAGTTCTTC.

The DNA of the CDR3 is TGTGCCAGCAGTCCAGACAAGATCTATGGCTACACCTTC. Translating gives CASSPDKIYGYTF. The V call is TRBV12-3 or TRBV12-4, the J call TRBJ1-2; D gene ambiguous. Trimming removed 5 bases at V and 4 bases at J, with 11 bases between. This CDR3 has 13 amino acids.

The V and J genes are TRBV7-6 and TRBJ1-3, with TRBD1 matching 8 bases. V lost 5 bases to trimming and J lost 0 bases; unmatched junction nucleotides: 6. CDR1 and CDR2 (germline): SGHVS, FNYEAQ. The CDR3 is 16 amino acids. The CDR3 DNA follows: TGTGCCAGCAGCGCGAGGACAGGGAGCTCTGGAAACACCATATATTTT. This translates into CASSARTGSSGNTIYF.

This clone was recorded once. The chain employs TRBV19 and TRBJ2-5; D remains unclear. Trimming pared 8 bases from V and 5 bases from J, leaving 15 bases between. This CDR3 comprises 13 residues. Germline CDR1 reads LNHDA; CDR2 reads SQIVND (reference sequence). The CDR3 sequence is CASLDLMEETQYF. As DNA, the CDR3 is TGTGCCAGTCTAGATCTGATGGAGGAGACCCAGTACTTC.

This chain uses TRBV7-2 with TRBJ2-7; 13 bases fit TRBD2. Germline CDR1 is SGHTA and CDR2 is FQGNSA. The CDR3 has 16 amino acids. J gave up 4 bases and V 5 bases, and 8 bases lay outside the gene matches. CDR3 DNA sequence: TGTGCCAGCAGCGGTGGACTAGCGGGAGCGACATACGAGCAGTACTTC. It is translated as CASSGGLAGATYEQYF.

This clone was picked up a small number of times. The V and J genes are TRBV5-1 and TRBJ2-6, with TRBD1 matching 7 bases. This CDR3 spans 18 amino acids. In germline, CDR1 is SGHRS, CDR2 YFSETQ. J was trimmed by 0 bases and V by 4 bases; bases with no gene match: 10. The CDR3 nucleotides read TGCGCCAGCAGCACCGGACAGGCCACATACTCTGGGGCCAACGTCCTGACTTTC. Its protein is CASSTGQATYSGANVLTF. Complete variable domain (other parts from reference TRBV5-1 and TRBJ2-6): KAGVTQTPRYLIKTRGQQVTLSCSPISGHRSVSWYQQTPGQGLQFLFEYFSETQRNKGNFPGRFSGRQFSNSRSEMNVSTLELGDSALYLCASSTGQATYSGANVLTFGAGSRLTVL.

This clone was observed a single time. The chain employs TRBV19 and TRBJ2-7; 7 nucleotides align to TRBD1. CDR3 size: 15 residues. Germline CDR1 and CDR2: LNHDA and SQIVND (reference sequence). Losses at the gene ends were 5 bases for V and 2 bases for J; bases not matched to a gene: 9. CDR3 region: CASSGGQVPPYEQYF. The CDR3 nucleotides are TGTGCCAGTAGTGGTGGACAGGTCCCCCCCTACGAGCAGTACTTC.

The CDR3 is CASSLYGPTNEKLFF. CDR3 coding DNA: TGTGCCAGCAGCTTGTACGGGCCAACTAATGAAAAACTGTTTTTT. This chain links TRBV5-6 with TRBJ1-4; D is undetermined. This CDR3 has 15 amino acids. Germline V CDR1 and CDR2: SGHDT, YYEEEE. Deletions cut 1 base from V and 0 bases from J, with 7 bases between. The variable domain in full, completed from reference TRBV5-6 and TRBJ1-4, reads DAGVTQSPTHLIKTRGQQVTLRCSPKSGHDTVSWYQQALGQGPQFIFQYYEEEERQRGNFPDRFSGHQFPNYSSELNVNALLLGDSALYLCASSLYGPTNEKLFFGSGTQLSVL.

This chain uses TRBV9 with TRBJ1-3; possible D gene TRBD1, 5 bases. This CDR3 has 16 amino acids. V was shortened by 8 bases and J by 0 bases, with 18 bases between the two germline ends. CDR1 and CDR2 from the germline V gene are SGDLS and YYNGEE. The CDR3 DNA sequence: TGTGCCAGACCCTGGGACCTACAGGACTCTGGAAACACCATATATTTT. It encodes CARPWDLQDSGNTIYF. Supplemented by reference TRBV9 and TRBJ1-3, the full variable domain reads DSGVTQTPKHLITATGQRVTLRCSPRSGDLSVYWYQQSLDQGLQFLIQYYNGEERAKGNILERFSAQQFPDLHSELNLSSLELGDSALYFCARPWDLQDSGNTIYFGEGSWLTVV.

The gene calls are TRBV5-1 and TRBJ2-7, with TRBD2 identical over 10 bases. The CDR3 consists of 13 residues. V lost 4 bases, J lost 6 bases, and 4 bases stayed unmatched. CDR1 and CDR2 (germline): SGHRS, YFSETQ. The CDR3 DNA reads as TGCGCCAGCAGCCCGGGACTAGCGTCCGAGCAGTACTTC. Its protein product is CASSPGLASEQYF.

The V and J genes are TRBV7-3 and TRBJ1-1; no clear D gene. Germline CDR1 and CDR2: SGHTA and FQGTGA. The CDR3 has 14 residues. V gave up 1 base and J gave up 10 bases, with 16 bases separating them. CDR3 in amino acids: CASSLNVGVGIAFF. Written as DNA, the CDR3 is TGTGCCAGCAGCTTAAACGTGGGTGTGGGTATAGCTTTCTTT.

The chain uses TRBV5-1 and TRBJ2-7, with 7 bases identical to TRBD2. Trimming at V came to 4 bases and at J to 5 bases, leaving 9 bases not matched to a gene. Germline V gene data show CDR1 as SGHRS and CDR2 as YFSETQ. The CDR3 spans 14 residues. CDR3 in amino acids: CASSPGLEGNEQYF. CDR3 coding DNA: TGCGCCAGCAGCCCTGGACTAGAGGGAAACGAGCAGTACTTC.

The rearrangement uses TRBV7-9 and TRBJ1-5, with 7 bases fitting TRBD1. The germline V gene encodes CDR1 SEHNR and CDR2 FQNEAQ (reference sequence). The V and J ends lost 1 base and 2 bases, in that order; junction bases with no gene match: 8. The CDR3 covers 17 residues. The CDR3 region is CASSLGQGGSGNQPQHF. The DNA for the CDR3 is TGTGCCAGCAGCTTAGGGCAGGGGGGTTCGGGCAATCAGCCCCAGCATTTT.

This sequence joins TRBV4-1 and TRBJ1-2; D unclear. The CDR3 contains 15 residues. CDR1 and CDR2 from the germline V gene are MGHRA and YSYEKL. The ends were cut back, 3 bases at V and 6 bases at J, with 17 bases in the middle. DNA for the CDR3: TGCGCCAGCAGCCAGCCCCGAGCGGGGTTCCATGGCTACACCTTC. This gives the protein CASSQPRAGFHGYTF.

This clone appeared once. This chain links TRBV5-6 with TRBJ1-5; D is unresolved. Trimming took off 4 bases at V and 4 bases at J, with 12 bases between the two ends. The CDR3 extends over 14 amino acids. From germline, CDR1 is SGHDT and CDR2 YYEEEE. This chain's CDR3 is CASSAGPINQPQHF. The CDR3 DNA is TGTGCCAGCAGCGCCGGACCGATTAATCAGCCCCAGCATTTT.

This rearrangement joins TRBV15 to TRBJ1-2; 9 nucleotides align to TRBD1. V lost 1 base to trimming and J lost 1 base; unmatched junction nucleotides: 4. This CDR3 has 16 amino acids. Germline loops: CDR1 LNHNV, CDR2 YYDKDF (reference sequence). In DNA, the CDR3 is TGTGCCACCAGCAGAGGACTGGGACAGGGTAACTATGGCTACACCTTC. It is translated as CATSRGLGQGNYGYTF.

This chain links TRBV19 with TRBJ2-5; D may be TRBD1 (6 bases). Between the trimmed V and J ends, which lost 6 bases and 0 bases, there was a span of 17 bases. The CDR3 contains 16 residues. Germline values: CDR1 LNHDA, CDR2 SQIVND (reference sequence). The CDR3 spells CASSKLIRQDQETQYF. The CDR3 DNA sequence: TGTGCCAGTAGCAAACTCATTCGACAGGACCAAGAGACCCAGTACTTC.

The chain carries TRBV2 and TRBJ1-4; no reliable D call. Germline CDR1 SNHLY, CDR2 FYNNEI. This CDR3 is 13 amino acids long. Trimming cost V 8 bases and J 7 bases, with 14 bases left between them. The CDR3 reads CASGREAPEKLFF. The CDR3 nucleotides are TGTGCCAGCGGCCGGGAGGCACCTGAAAAACTGTTTTTT.

The chain links TRBV9 to TRBJ2-1; D call uncertain. From germline, CDR1 is SGDLS and CDR2 YYNGEE. The CDR3 consists of 14 residues. Trimming stripped 0 bases from V and 10 bases from J, with 14 bases between. CDR3 in DNA: TGTGCCAGCAGCGTAGATTCCCGACTGGAAGAGCAGTTCTTC. Amino acids: CASSVDSRLEEQFF.

The chain recombines TRBV5-6 with TRBJ1-4; D is uncertain. The CDR3 is made up of 14 amino acids. The V gene lost 5 bases and the J gene lost 2 bases, with 10 bases spanning the gap. From germline, CDR1 is SGHDT and CDR2 YYEEEE. Written as DNA, the CDR3 is TGTGCCAGCAGTCAGGATTTCACTAATGAAAAACTGTTTTTT. Its protein product is CASSQDFTNEKLFF.

The chain recombines TRBV6-5 with TRBJ1-6; no reliable D call. This CDR3 has 14 residues. Trimming removed 8 bases at V and 7 bases at J, with 15 bases between. Looked up from germline, CDR1 is MNHEY and CDR2 is SVGAGI. The CDR3 loop reads CASQTIPGNSPLHF. The CDR3 DNA reads as TGTGCCAGCCAGACAATACCGGGGAATTCACCCCTCCACTTT.

This chain joins TRBV5-1 and TRBJ1-2, with 7 bases lining up with TRBD1. J gave up 7 bases and V 4 bases, and 13 bases lay outside the gene matches. Germline values: CDR1 SGHRS, CDR2 YFSETQ. The CDR3 contains 15 residues. In DNA, the CDR3 is TGCGCCAGCAGCCCGGACGGGACAGTTGCGAGTGGCTACACCTTC. As protein: CASSPDGTVASGYTF.

This clone appeared a few times. This sample also contains other DNA sequences that code for the same CDR3. The chain joins TRBV6-5 to TRBJ1-2; possible D gene TRBD1, 6 bases. This CDR3 spans 12 amino acids. Deletions cut 7 bases from V and 2 bases from J, with 8 bases between. Germline CDR1 MNHEY, CDR2 SVGAGI. The CDR3 sequence: CASKGDNYGYTF. DNA for the CDR3: TGTGCCAGCAAGGGGGACAACTATGGCTACACCTTC.